Listed below are T cell receptor beta chains from one sample, sequenced in a study of siplizumab effects on memory and regulatory T cells. The method was immunoSEQ multiplex PCR; TCRdb's version includes in-frame clones alone and lacks a portion of them. The table shows about 55,000 clones, with approximately 97% occurring only once. Sequenced input: naive CD4+ T cells sorted from blood. The source of these receptors is a human donor in good health. Both conserved end residues are part of each CDR3. The D gene is left open where the match is weak. Clone sizes are given selectively: once, few, many, or a class where the clone is expanded.

.	TRBV7-9	.	TRBJ2-3	CASSLGQASTDTQYF	TGTGCCAGCAGCTTGGGGCAAGCTAGCACAGATACGCAGTATTTT
.	TRBV13	.	TRBJ2-3	CASSLALGSSPDTQYF	TGTGCCAGCAGCTTAGCGTTGGGTTCTAGTCCAGATACGCAGTATTTT
TRBD2	TRBV4-2	.	TRBJ2-7	CASSQDSAGAPYEQYF	TGTGCCAGCAGCCAAGACTCAGCGGGAGCACCCTACGAGCAGTACTTC
TRBD2	TRBV19	.	TRBJ2-7	CASSIGLAASSYEQYF	TGTGCCAGTAGTATAGGGCTAGCGGCTAGCTCCTACGAGCAGTACTTC
.	TRBV19	.	TRBJ1-5	CASREDNTSNQPQHF	TGTGCCAGTAGAGAGGACAACACTAGCAATCAGCCCCAGCATTTT
.	TRBV19	.	TRBJ2-7	CASSHTGATYEQYF	TGTGCCAGTAGTCACACGGGAGCGACCTACGAGCAGTACTTC
.	TRBV21-1	.	TRBJ1-1	CASSKKSAGQGATEAFF	TGTGCCAGCAGCAAAAAGAGTGCAGGACAGGGGGCAACTGAAGCTTTCTTT
.	TRBV9	.	TRBJ1-2	CASSAGGVNYGYTF	TGTGCCAGCAGCGCAGGCGGGGTGAACTATGGCTACACCTTC
TRBD2	TRBV7-2	.	TRBJ2-4	CASSVQTGGTSGAKNIQYF	TGTGCCAGCAGCGTCCAGACCGGCGGGACTAGCGGGGCCAAAAACATTCAGTACTTC
TRBD2	TRBV7-9	once	TRBJ2-6	CASPNSGRPFSGANVLTF	TGTGCCAGCCCGAATAGCGGGAGGCCCTTCTCTGGGGCCAACGTCCTGACTTTC
TRBD2	TRBV7-8	.	TRBJ2-3	CASSLKGLAGGRRMDTQYF	TGTGCCAGCAGCTTGAAGGGCCTAGCGGGAGGGCGTAGGATGGATACGCAGTATTTT
.	TRBV19	.	TRBJ2-1	CASSPFPVAANEQFF	TGTGCCAGTAGTCCCTTTCCAGTAGCGGCCAATGAGCAGTTCTTC
.	TRBV19	.	TRBJ1-5	CASSLLDQPQHF	TGTGCCAGTAGCCTATTAGATCAGCCCCAGCATTTT
.	TRBV4-1	.	TRBJ2-7	CASSQVLLASYEQYF	TGCGCCAGCAGCCAAGTGTTGTTAGCGTCGTACGAGCAGTACTTC
.	TRBV28	once	TRBJ2-5	CASSLSAAQETQYF	TGTGCCAGCAGTTTGAGCGCGGCCCAAGAGACCCAGTACTTC
TRBD2	TRBV5-1	.	TRBJ2-2	CASSGGLAGGHRFGGELFF	TGCGCCAGCAGCGGGGGACTAGCGGGAGGGCACAGGTTCGGCGGGGAGCTGTTTTTT
.	TRBV19	.	TRBJ1-4	CASSIPSALTNEKLFF	TGTGCCAGTAGCATCCCTTCGGCTCTGACTAATGAAAAACTGTTTTTT
.	TRBV6-1	.	TRBJ2-5	CASRTTEVLGTQYF	TGTGCCAGCAGAACGACAGAAGTGCTGGGGACCCAGTACTTC
.	TRBV20-1	.	TRBJ2-7	CSASGGFEQYF	TGCAGTGCAAGCGGCGGGTTCGAGCAGTACTTC
TRBD2	TRBV7-9	.	TRBJ2-7	CASSLGTSGRGSGEQYF	TGTGCCAGCAGCCTCGGGACTAGCGGGAGGGGTTCGGGCGAGCAGTACTTC
.	TRBV28	.	TRBJ1-5	CASSLWEGGNQPQHF	TGTGCCAGCAGTTTATGGGAGGGGGGTAATCAGCCCCAGCATTTT
.	TRBV7-2	.	TRBJ1-5	CASSLGVGGRSRPQHF	TGTGCCAGCAGCTTAGGTGTCGGGGGCCGCTCTCGGCCCCAGCATTTT
.	TRBV5-6	.	TRBJ2-3	CASNYLDTQYF	TGTGCCAGCAACTACTTAGATACGCAGTATTTT
TRBD1	TRBV6-6	.	TRBJ2-2	CASSWDRIVGGELFF	TGTGCCAGCAGTTGGGACAGGATTGTCGGCGGGGAGCTGTTTTTT
TRBD1	TRBV6-5	.	TRBJ2-7	CASSAQGDGLYEQYF	TGTGCCAGCAGCGCACAGGGGGATGGACTATACGAGCAGTACTTC
TRBD1	TRBV18	once	TRBJ1-3	CASSAGQGYTIYF	TGTGCCAGCTCAGCGGGACAGGGTTACACCATATATTTT
.	TRBV10-3	.	TRBJ2-1	CAISESVYSSYNEQFF	TGTGCCATCAGTGAGTCGGTCTACAGCTCCTACAATGAGCAGTTCTTC
TRBD1	TRBV27	.	TRBJ2-7	CASSRGQGNYEQYF	TGTGCCAGCAGCCGGGGACAGGGTAACTACGAGCAGTACTTC
.	TRBV7-9	.	TRBJ2-2	CASSLAFGGAGELFF	TGTGCCAGCAGCTTAGCATTCGGCGGGGCCGGGGAGCTGTTTTTT
.	TRBV6-6	.	TRBJ1-1	CASSRPTRMNTEAFF	TGTGCCAGCAGTCGACCGACACGTATGAACACTGAAGCTTTCTTT
.	TRBV29-1	.	TRBJ1-1	CSVEFRRGTEAFF	TGCAGCGTTGAGTTTCGGAGGGGCACTGAAGCTTTCTTT
TRBD1	TRBV7-8	.	TRBJ2-1	CASSRQGQGTYNEQFF	TGTGCCAGCAGCCGACAAGGACAGGGCACCTACAATGAGCAGTTCTTC
TRBD1	TRBV19	.	TRBJ1-5	CASSMGQGSQPQHF	TGTGCCAGTAGTATGGGACAGGGGTCTCAGCCCCAGCATTTT
.	TRBV2	.	TRBJ1-4	CASILGGFNEKLFF	TGTGCCAGCATCCTTGGGGGGTTTAATGAAAAACTGTTTTTT
.	TRBV30	.	TRBJ2-3	CAWSEGYDTQYF	TGTGCCTGGAGTGAGGGGTATGATACGCAGTATTTT
.	TRBV2	.	TRBJ2-1	CASSARSGRDNEQFF	TGTGCCAGCAGTGCCCGGTCAGGGAGAGACAATGAGCAGTTCTTC
.	TRBV5-6	.	TRBJ2-7	CASSGSPNSYEQYF	TGTGCCAGCAGCGGCAGCCCGAACTCCTACGAGCAGTACTTC
.	TRBV18	.	TRBJ2-3	CASSTSTDTQYF	TGTGCCAGCTCAACCTCCACAGATACGCAGTATTTT
.	TRBV7-7	.	TRBJ2-5	CASSFGGQETQYF	TGTGCTAGCAGCTTTGGCGGACAAGAGACCCAGTACTTC
.	TRBV7-3	.	TRBJ2-1	CASSFDGGGYNEQFF	TGTGCCAGCAGCTTTGACGGCGGAGGGTACAATGAGCAGTTCTTC
.	TRBV30	.	TRBJ2-5	CAWIRGMETQYF	TGTGCCTGGATTCGCGGCATGGAGACCCAGTACTTC
.	TRBV18	.	TRBJ1-2	CASSSGTTYGYTF	TGTGCCAGCTCCTCTGGGACAACATATGGCTACACCTTC